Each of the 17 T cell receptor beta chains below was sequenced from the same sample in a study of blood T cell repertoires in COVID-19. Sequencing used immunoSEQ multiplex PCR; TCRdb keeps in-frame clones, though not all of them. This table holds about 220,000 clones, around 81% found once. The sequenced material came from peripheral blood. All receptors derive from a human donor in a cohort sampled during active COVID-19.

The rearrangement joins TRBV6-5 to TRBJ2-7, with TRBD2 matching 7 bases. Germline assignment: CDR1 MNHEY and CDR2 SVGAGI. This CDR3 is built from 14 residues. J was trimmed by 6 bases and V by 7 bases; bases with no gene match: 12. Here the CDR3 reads CASTKWGGEGEQYF. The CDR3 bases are TGTGCCAGCACTAAGTGGGGGGGAGAGGGCGAGCAGTACTTC.

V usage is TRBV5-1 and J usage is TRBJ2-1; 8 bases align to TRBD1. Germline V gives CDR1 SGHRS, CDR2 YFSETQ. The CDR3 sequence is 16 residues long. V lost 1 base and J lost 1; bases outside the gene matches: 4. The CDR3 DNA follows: TGCGCCAGCAGCTTGACAGGGGGTAGATCCTACAATGAGCAGTTCTTC. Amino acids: CASSLTGGRSYNEQFF.

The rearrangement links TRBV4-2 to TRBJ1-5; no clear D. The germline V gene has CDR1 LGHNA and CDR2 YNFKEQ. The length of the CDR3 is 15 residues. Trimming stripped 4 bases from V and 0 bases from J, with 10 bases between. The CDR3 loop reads CASSPRHNSNQPQHF. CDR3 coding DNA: TGTGCCAGCAGCCCCAGACACAATAGCAATCAGCCCCAGCATTTT.

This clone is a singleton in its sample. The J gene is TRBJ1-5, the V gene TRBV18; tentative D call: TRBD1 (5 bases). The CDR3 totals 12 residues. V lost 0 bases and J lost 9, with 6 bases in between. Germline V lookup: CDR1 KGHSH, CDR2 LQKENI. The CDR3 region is CASSPPGGPQHF. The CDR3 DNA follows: TGTGCCAGCTCACCACCGGGGGGGCCCCAGCATTTT.

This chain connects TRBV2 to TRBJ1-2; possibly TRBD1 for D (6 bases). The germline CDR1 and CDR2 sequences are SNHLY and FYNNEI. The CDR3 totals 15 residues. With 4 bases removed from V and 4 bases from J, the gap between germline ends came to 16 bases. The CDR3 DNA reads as TGTGCCAGCAGTGGGCTCAGGGGCTCGGGCTATGGCTACACCTTC. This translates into CASSGLRGSGYGYTF.

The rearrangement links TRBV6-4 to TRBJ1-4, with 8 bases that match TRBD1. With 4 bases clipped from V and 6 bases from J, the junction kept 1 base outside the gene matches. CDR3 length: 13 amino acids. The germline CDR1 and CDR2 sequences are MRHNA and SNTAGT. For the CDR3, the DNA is TGTGCCAGCAGTGCGGACAGGGATGAAAAACTGTTTTTT. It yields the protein CASSADRDEKLFF.

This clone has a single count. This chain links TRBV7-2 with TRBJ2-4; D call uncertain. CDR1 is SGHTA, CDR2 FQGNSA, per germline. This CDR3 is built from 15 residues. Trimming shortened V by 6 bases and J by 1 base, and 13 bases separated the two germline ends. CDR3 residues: CASRSVGSAKNIQYF. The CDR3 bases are TGTGCCAGCAGATCGGTGGGCTCGGCCAAAAACATTCAGTACTTC.

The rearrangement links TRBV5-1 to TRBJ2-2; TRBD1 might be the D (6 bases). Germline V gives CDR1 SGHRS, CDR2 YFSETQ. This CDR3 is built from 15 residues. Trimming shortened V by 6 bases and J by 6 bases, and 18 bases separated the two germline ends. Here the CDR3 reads CASNPGTYLAGELFF. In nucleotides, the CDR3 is TGCGCCAGCAATCCAGGGACATATCTCGCCGGGGAGCTGTTTTTT. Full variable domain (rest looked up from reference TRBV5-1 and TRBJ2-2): KAGVTQTPRYLIKTRGQQVTLSCSPISGHRSVSWYQQTPGQGLQFLFEYFSETQRNKGNFPGRFSGRQFSNSRSEMNVSTLELGDSALYLCASNPGTYLAGELFFGEGSRLTVL.

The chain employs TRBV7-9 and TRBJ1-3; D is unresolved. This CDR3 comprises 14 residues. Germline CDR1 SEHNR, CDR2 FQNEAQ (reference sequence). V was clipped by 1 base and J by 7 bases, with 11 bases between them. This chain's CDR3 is CASSLVIGYNTIYF. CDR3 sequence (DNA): TGTGCCAGCAGCTTAGTAATCGGTTACAACACCATATATTTT.

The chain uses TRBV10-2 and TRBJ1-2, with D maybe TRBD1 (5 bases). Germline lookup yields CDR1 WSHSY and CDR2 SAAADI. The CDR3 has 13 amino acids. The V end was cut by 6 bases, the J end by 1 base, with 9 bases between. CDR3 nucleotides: TGCGCCAGCAGGGGACTGCTTAACTATGGCTACACCTTC. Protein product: CASRGLLNYGYTF.

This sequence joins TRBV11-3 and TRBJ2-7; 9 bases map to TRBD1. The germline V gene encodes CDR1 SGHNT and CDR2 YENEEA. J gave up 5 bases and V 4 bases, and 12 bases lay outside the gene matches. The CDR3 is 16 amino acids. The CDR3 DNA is TGTGCCAGCAGCTCTAGGACAGGGGCCCAAGGGGACGAGCAGTACTTC. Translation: CASSSRTGAQGDEQYF.

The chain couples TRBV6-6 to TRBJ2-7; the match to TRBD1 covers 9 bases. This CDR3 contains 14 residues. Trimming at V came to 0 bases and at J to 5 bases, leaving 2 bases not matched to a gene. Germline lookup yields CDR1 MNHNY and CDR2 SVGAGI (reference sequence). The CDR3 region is CASSYSGQGHEQYF. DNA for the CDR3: TGTGCCAGCAGTTACTCAGGACAGGGGCACGAGCAGTACTTC.

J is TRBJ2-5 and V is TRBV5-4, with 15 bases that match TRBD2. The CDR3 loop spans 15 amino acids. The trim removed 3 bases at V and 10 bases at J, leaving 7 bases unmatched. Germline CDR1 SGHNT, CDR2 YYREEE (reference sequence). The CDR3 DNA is TGTGCCAGCAGCTCTCCCGGACTAGCGGGAGGGGACCAGTACTTC. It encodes CASSSPGLAGGDQYF.

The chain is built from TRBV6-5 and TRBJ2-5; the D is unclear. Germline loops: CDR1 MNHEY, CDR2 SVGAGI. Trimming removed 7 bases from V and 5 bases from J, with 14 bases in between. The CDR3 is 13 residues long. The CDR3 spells CASTPGWSETQYF. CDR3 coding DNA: TGTGCCAGCACTCCCGGGTGGTCGGAGACCCAGTACTTC.

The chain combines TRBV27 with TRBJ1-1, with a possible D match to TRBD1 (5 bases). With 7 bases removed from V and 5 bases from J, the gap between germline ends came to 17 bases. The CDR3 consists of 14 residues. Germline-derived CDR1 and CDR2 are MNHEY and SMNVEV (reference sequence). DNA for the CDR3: TGTGCCAGCATGACAGTGAAATGGGTAACTGAAGCTTTCTTT. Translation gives CASMTVKWVTEAFF.

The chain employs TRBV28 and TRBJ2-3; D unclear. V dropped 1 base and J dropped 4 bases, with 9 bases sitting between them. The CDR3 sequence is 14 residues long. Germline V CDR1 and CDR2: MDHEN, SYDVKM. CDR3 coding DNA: TGTGCCAGCAGTTTATTTTCAGGCGCAGATACGCAGTATTTT. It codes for CASSLFSGADTQYF.

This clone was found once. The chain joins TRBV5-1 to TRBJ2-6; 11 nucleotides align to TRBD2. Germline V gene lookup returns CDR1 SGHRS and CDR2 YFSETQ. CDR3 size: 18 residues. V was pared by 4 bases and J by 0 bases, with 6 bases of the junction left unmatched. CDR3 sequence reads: CASSLGLAESSGANVLTF. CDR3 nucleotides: TGCGCCAGCAGCCTGGGACTAGCGGAAAGCTCTGGGGCCAACGTCCTGACTTTC.